The 14 T cell receptor beta chains reported below all come from one sample, sequenced in a study of shared T cell receptors in the human thymus. The table came from immunoSEQ multiplex PCR; TCRdb's copy has only in-frame clones and leaves some out. Of around 340,000 clones listed, approximately 95% are singletons. The specimen sequenced was thymocytes. These TCRs come from a human donor.

This chain connects TRBV21-1 to TRBJ1-1. TRBV21-1 is classified as a pseudogene. The CDR3 is made up of 12 amino acids. The CDR3 nucleotides are TGTGCCAGCAGCAGGATGAACACTGAAGCTTTCTTT. Amino acids: CASSRMNTEAFF.

The chain is built from TRBV30 and TRBJ1-1, with a weak D call TRBD1 (5 bases). V lost 0 bases to trimming and J lost 0 bases, with 8 bases between them. Germline V CDR1 and CDR2: GTSNPN, SVGIG (reference sequence). This CDR3 comprises 14 residues. The DNA for the CDR3 is TGTGCCTGGAGTGTACAACAGGTGAACACTGAAGCTTTCTTT. It yields the protein CAWSVQQVNTEAFF. Filled out from reference TRBV30 and TRBJ1-1, the complete variable domain reads SQTIHQWPATLVQPVGSPLSLECTVEGTSNPNLYWYRQAAGRGLQLLFYSVGIGQISSEVPQNLSASRPQDRQFILSSKKLLLSDSGFYLCAWSVQQVNTEAFFGQGTRLTVV.

This sequence joins TRBV27 and TRBJ1-2; 8 bases are a match to TRBD1. Germline values: CDR1 MNHEY, CDR2 SMNVEV (reference sequence). The CDR3 spans 17 residues. The ends lost 1 base at V and 6 bases at J; junction bases unmatched: 13. CDR3 sequence (DNA): TGTGCCAGCAGTTTATTAGGGACAGGCTACCCACGGGATGGCTACACCTTC. It specifies CASSLLGTGYPRDGYTF.

This chain connects TRBV5-5 to TRBJ1-2; 10 bases line up with TRBD1. Losses at the gene ends were 4 bases for V and 4 bases for J; bases not matched to a gene: 10. The CDR3 loop spans 16 amino acids. In germline, CDR1 is SGHKS, CDR2 YYEKEE (reference sequence). This chain's CDR3 is CASSKLTGGRSYGYTF. CDR3 bases: TGTGCCAGCAGCAAACTGACAGGGGGCCGGAGCTATGGCTACACCTTC.

The chain couples TRBV27 to TRBJ2-1, with a tentative D call TRBD2 (6 bases). CDR3 length equals 18 residues. The ends were cut back, 4 bases at V and 2 bases at J, with 21 bases in the middle. The germline gives CDR1 MNHEY, CDR2 SMNVEV (reference sequence). The chain's CDR3 is CASSSPDRGSGTYNEQFF. CDR3 sequence (DNA): TGTGCCAGCAGTTCCCCGGATCGGGGTAGCGGCACCTACAATGAGCAGTTCTTC.

The rearrangement links TRBV10-1 to TRBJ1-1; 7 bases fit TRBD1. Germline lookup yields CDR1 WNHNN and CDR2 SYGVQD (reference sequence). Trimming at V came to 2 bases and at J to 7 bases, leaving 7 bases not matched to a gene. CDR3 length: 14 residues. The CDR3 region has the DNA TGCGCCAGCAGTGAGAGGGGGACAGCCGATGAAGCTTTCTTT. Its protein is CASSERGTADEAFF.

J is TRBJ2-1 and V is TRBV4-1, with 10 bases fitting TRBD2. CDR1 is MGHRA, CDR2 YSYEKL, per germline. CDR3 size: 16 residues. V gave up 0 bases and J gave up 10 bases; unmatched junction bases: 9. This chain's CDR3 is CASSQEGSSGRREQFF. CDR3 coding DNA: TGCGCCAGCAGCCAAGAGGGCTCTAGCGGGAGACGGGAGCAGTTCTTC.

V and J are TRBV7-2 and TRBJ1-2, with 8 bases that match TRBD1. The CDR3 totals 14 residues. Germline CDR1 and CDR2: SGHTA and FQGNSA. V trimming: 5 bases; J trimming: 7 bases; junction bases outside the gene matches: 9. As DNA, the CDR3 is TGTGCCAGCAGCATTAACAGGGGGAAGGGTGGCTACACCTTC. Translated: CASSINRGKGGYTF.

The gene calls are TRBV6-5 and TRBJ1-2; no clear D gene. The CDR3 is 14 residues long. CDR1 and CDR2 (germline): MNHEY, SVGAGI. Trimming took 5 bases from V and 7 from J, leaving 17 bases between them. CDR3 DNA: TGTGCCAGCAGTGAGGACGGCCCGTGGGCTGGCTACACCTTC. This translates into CASSEDGPWAGYTF.

V usage is TRBV5-6 and J usage is TRBJ1-1; no clear D. There are 11 residues in the CDR3. V lost 4 bases, J lost 2 bases, and 3 bases lay in between. Looked up from germline, CDR1 is SGHDT and CDR2 is YYEEEE. CDR3 coding DNA: TGTGCCAGCAGCCAAAACACTGAAGCTTTCTTT. Its protein product is CASSQNTEAFF.

The genes are TRBV5-5 and TRBJ2-7; 8 nucleotides line up with TRBD1. The length of the CDR3 is 18 residues. Germline V gene lookup returns CDR1 SGHKS and CDR2 YYEKEE (reference sequence). With V trimmed by 0 bases and J by 5 bases, 16 bases remained unmatched. The CDR3 protein is CASSLARIYRDRRDEQYF. DNA for the CDR3: TGTGCCAGCAGCTTGGCGCGTATTTACCGGGACAGGCGGGACGAGCAGTACTTC.

The chain has TRBV5-1 and TRBJ1-2, with TRBD1 matching 7 bases. This CDR3 has 14 amino acids. Germline V gene lookup returns CDR1 SGHRS and CDR2 YFSETQ. V was pared by 5 bases and J by 4 bases, with 8 bases of the junction left unmatched. The CDR3 region is CASRRKQGTYGYTF. The CDR3 DNA sequence: TGCGCCAGCAGACGTAAACAGGGGACCTATGGCTACACCTTC.

The rearrangement joins TRBV6-1 to TRBJ2-3; 7 nucleotides align to TRBD2. The CDR3 runs 16 residues. Germline trimming cut 4 bases from V and 1 base from J; bases unmatched to any gene: 8. Germline lookup yields CDR1 MNHNS and CDR2 SASEGT. CDR3 in DNA: TGTGCCAGCAGTGCCGGCGGGGGACGGTGCACAGATACGCAGTATTTT. Translating gives CASSAGGGRCTDTQYF.

The V call is TRBV30, the J call TRBJ2-1; 9 bases are a match to TRBD2. The length of the CDR3 is 17 residues. After removal of 1 base from V and 1 base from J, the junction contained 8 bases not matched to a gene. The germline V gene encodes CDR1 GTSNPN and CDR2 SVGIG (reference sequence). The CDR3 coding sequence is TGTGCCTGGAGTGAGGGACTAGCCTTAGGGTCCTACAATGAGCAGTTCTTC. Its protein product is CAWSEGLALGSYNEQFF.